This T cell receptor beta chain was identified during a study of shared clonotypes between healthy human individuals (dated by TCRdb to the early 2020s). Study-wide context: The cohort included a few men and a couple of women between 18 and 49 years of age. For each donor, three plates each were used for CD4 naive and CD4 memory, two plates were used for CD8 naive, and one plate was used for CD8 memory. To estimate repertoire size and how much clonotypes are shared between individuals, the study performed deep sequencing of blood TCR repertoires from roughly five healthy adults. Different laboratories and diverse techniques were used to prepare libraries and sequence TCR repertoires, to increase sequencing depth and limit assay-specific biases. Each donor's leukapheresis produced roughly between about 0.8 and 10 billion PBMCs. Overall study results and their limits: Only blood was sampled, and tissue TCR repertoires likely differ from those in blood. Compared with non-shared clonotypes, clonotypes shared by all four sorted-subset donors had higher generation probabilities. Larger estimated clonotype richness was generally found for naive subsets than for memory subsets. The genetic and exposure-history diversity represented was limited by the small number of donors. Incomplete sequencing was indicated by rarefaction of sorted-subset datasets, despite the large sequencing depth. Sharing across several donors was observed for 4.5% to 6.5% of naive CD4, about 4% of naive CD8, about 2.5% of memory CD4, and about 0.39% of memory CD8 clonotypes. Based on pairwise subsampling, the degree of clonotype sharing among donors was expected to be affected by sequencing depth.

TCR CDR3 regions were amplified from genomic DNA by multiplex PCR using the deep immunoSEQ assay. Extracted genomic DNA from each cell subset was spread evenly across all wells of several immunoSEQ 96-well plates, with each plate serving as a replicate. For sorted subsets, each replicate PCR was loaded with around 220 ng genomic DNA, equivalent to approximately 27,000 T cell genomes. Purified libraries were quantified with a Qubit 3.0 fluorometer, sized on a Bioanalyzer 2100, and re-quantified with the KAPA Library Quantification kit. Every immunoSEQ 96-well plate was sequenced on a dedicated single-read 150-cycle Illumina NextSeq 550 flow cell. As for the original processing: Because only junctional sequences without quality scores were contained in the immunoSEQ output, filtering matching that applied to full-length reads could not be performed. To assign V/J genes and CDR3, sequences were annotated against IMGT germline references using PyIR, a Python wrapper for IgBLAST v1.9. Any read was removed if the V/J assignment was weak (E-value above 1e-6), the CDR3 was missing, or the read contained stop codons, out-of-frame junctions, or ambiguous translated residues. V3J clonotypes were defined as sequences sharing the same inferred V gene, J gene, and CDR3 amino acid sequence. To compute the percentage overlap between repertoires, the number of shared unique clonotypes was divided by the size of the smaller repertoire. Three approaches were used to assess repertoire richness: RTK rarefaction, the Chao1 estimator, and Recon v2.1 estimates of unobserved clonotypes. Generation probabilities for all TCRbeta clonotypes obtained by the gDNA method from a handful of donors were computed using OLGA. In its TCRdb copy, this immuneACCESS table keeps in-frame sequences only and misses some clones. Where compared with another copy, unresolved V genes explain less than half of these, and the others have no known cause. That table gives V, J and clone size, and the DNA gave D and trimming. The sample table lists 500,000 to 700,000 clones, 85% to 95% of them with a count of one. The ten largest clones capture about 0.11% of the sample.

As to this clone: The target of this receptor is not known. No clone much larger than this one lies a single base away; base qualities are absent. Other DNA variants within this sample encode the same CDR3.

Ends trimmed: V by 6 bases, J by 4 bases; bases unmatched to a gene: 2. CDR1 MNHEY and CDR2 SVGAGI are derived from the germline V gene. Including the terminal cysteine and phenylalanine, the CDR3 comprises 12 residues. The entry retains the CDR3 DNA only, 36 bases that are in frame from base 1. For the CD8 naive samples, CD45RO-negative cells were positively selected for CCR7, yielding a CD45RA+CCR7+ population from which TemRA cells were excluded. Healthy HIV-negative adults with no recently reported acute infections or vaccinations were included as donors. Every donor was a Caucasian adult living in Nashville, Tennessee, USA. Blood was obtained by leukapheresis, after which PBMCs were separated by Ficoll-Histopaque density gradient centrifugation and cryopreserved in liquid nitrogen vapor phase. Analytical flow cytometry was used to check the purity and quantity of each magnetically sorted T cell population. Genomic DNA was isolated from every sorted fraction and measured by UV absorbance on a Nanodrop 2000c.

The sample consisted of naive CD8+ T cells sorted from blood. The sample's cell subset or site label, in plain terms: CD45RA+CCR7+. The rearrangement combines TRBV6-5 with TRBJ1-1, and 7 junction bases match TRBD1. The clonotype comes from a woman aged 30 to 39 in good health. The CDR3 reads CASSPGGTEAFF. Read as DNA, the sequence is TGTGCCAGCAGCCCAGGGGGCACTGAAGCTTTCTTT.